The rows below give T cell receptor beta chains drawn from one sample of a study of blood T cell repertoires in COVID-19. Profiling relied on immunoSEQ multiplex PCR, and the TCRdb table lists in-frame clones only, not all of them. The table lists about 200,000 clones, roughly 85% of them singletons. Material for sequencing was peripheral blood. The receptors were sampled from a human donor with active or convalescent COVID-19. The donor label of this sample is uncertain. Each CDR3 is given without its conserved first and last residue. D genes are given only for firm matches.

- | TRBJ2-7 | TRBV24-1 | ATSDSDSNTYEQY
TRBD2 | TRBJ2-7 | TRBV5-4 | ASSLAGGGSNEQY
- | TRBJ2-4 | TRBV7-9 | ASSLTGLAKNIQY
TRBD2 | TRBJ2-7 | TRBV3-1/TRBV3-2 | ASSQEAAGDSYEQY
TRBD1 | TRBJ2-3 | TRBV9 | ASSVGGTGGTDTQY
TRBD2 | TRBJ2-7 | TRBV24-1 | ATSVGEGPTYEQY
- | TRBJ2-3 | TRBV5-4 | ASSLSRGTHDTQY
TRBD2 | TRBJ2-3 | TRBV30 | AWSVLAGIDTQY
- | TRBJ2-3 | TRBV7-3 | ASSMYTTDTQY
- | TRBJ2-7 | TRBV15 | ATNRVGGYEQY
TRBD1 | TRBJ1-2 | TRBV11-3 | ASSRTGVAYGYT
TRBD2 | TRBJ2-7 | TRBV10-3 | AISLAGGTYEQY
- | TRBJ1-6 | TRBV6-5 | ASSSRTSRSPLH
- | TRBJ1-2 | TRBV5-4 | ASSPDSNYGYT
- | TRBJ2-7 | TRBV25-1 | ASSFQNGANEQY
TRBD1 | TRBJ2-2 | TRBV6-5 | ASSFRRTGGTGELF
- | TRBJ2-5 | TRBV7-9 | ASSLDILVQETQY
TRBD2 | TRBJ2-3 | TRBV11-3 | ASSSLAGTNTDTQY
- | TRBJ2-7 | TRBV2 | ASKDGGTYEQY
- | TRBJ1-5 | TRBV7-9 | ASSPTGKGQPQH
- | TRBJ1-1 | TRBV19 | ASNLIGVNTEAF
TRBD1 | TRBJ1-1 | TRBV7-9 | ASSSGTGRTEAF
TRBD1 | TRBJ1-5 | TRBV5-5 | ASSLGTGDNQPQH
- | TRBJ1-2 | TRBV9 | ASTRPGGSGYT
- | TRBJ2-1 | TRBV24-1 | ATSEGGRGGNEQF
- | TRBJ2-6 | TRBV18 | ASSPSLLSSGANVLT
- | TRBJ2-5 | TRBV3-1/TRBV3-2 | ASSPRDRGEETQY
TRBD1 | TRBJ1-6 | TRBV6-1 | ASSERTGLNSPLH
- | TRBJ1-6 | TRBV7-2 | ASSLGRGFYNSPLH
- | TRBJ2-1 | TRBV10-3 | AISAEYIRGYNEQF
TRBD1 | TRBJ2-7 | TRBV10-3 | AISRTGPHEQY
- | TRBJ2-7 | TRBV2 | ASRETGIKQY
- | TRBJ1-1 | TRBV9 | ASSARDRLNTEAF
TRBD1 | TRBJ1-2 | TRBV6-6 | ASSLSGTGLGILGYT
- | TRBJ2-2 | TRBV18 | ASSPPKYLAGELF
- | TRBJ1-5 | TRBV4-1 | ASSQERARLGNQPQH
TRBD2 | TRBJ2-3 | TRBV5-4 | AIPGGFGTDTQY
- | TRBJ2-1 | TRBV11-2 | ASSSRRSGLDYNEQF
TRBD2 | TRBJ2-1 | TRBV10-2 | ASSPLAGWEQF
- | TRBJ1-5 | TRBV7-8 | ASSIRDNNQPQH
- | TRBJ2-2 | TRBV7-3 | ASSFQGANTGELF
- | TRBJ2-1 | TRBV5-1 | ASSSKPGHRASYNEQF
TRBD2 | TRBJ2-3 | TRBV5-1 | ASSLGVAGVSDTQY
- | TRBJ2-3 | TRBV19 | ASTNSLSDTQY
TRBD1 | TRBJ2-1 | TRBV7-9 | ASSPWDSNEQF
- | TRBJ2-7 | TRBV6-6 | ASSYGQGLKGYEQY
- | TRBJ1-3 | TRBV3-1/TRBV3-2 | ASSQSGSGNTIY
TRBD2 | TRBJ2-1 | TRBV19 | ASSTPGLGYGEQF
TRBD2 | TRBJ2-7 | TRBV4-1 | ASSQDTGGRYEQY
- | TRBJ1-2 | TRBV12-3/TRBV12-4 | ASSPRVFGYT
- | TRBJ2-1 | TRBV7-8 | ASSLVTHGGNEQF
- | TRBJ1-5 | TRBV24-1 | ATSDTRTENSNQPQH
TRBD1 | TRBJ2-7 | TRBV28 | ASSLQGANEQY
- | TRBJ2-1 | TRBV4-3 | ASSRSLSNEQF
- | TRBJ1-1 | TRBV5-1 | ASRQVTDLEAF
- | TRBJ2-7 | TRBV3-1/TRBV3-2 | ASSPGQPYEQY
- | TRBJ1-5 | TRBV6-1 | ASSDRGASYNQPQH
- | TRBJ1-5 | TRBV7-2 | ASSTVNSNQPQH
- | TRBJ2-2 | TRBV15 | ATSTRGGGRSSTGELF